Listed below are T cell receptor beta chains from one sample, sequenced in a study of blood T cell repertoires in COVID-19. The data were produced by immunoSEQ multiplex PCR, yet TCRdb's version contains in-frame clones alone and is incomplete. The sample shows about 270,000 clones, roughly nine tenths of them seen only once. The material sequenced was PBMCs or T cells enriched from blood (not recorded which). The receptors shown here come from a woman aged 45-65 years who had recovered from COVID-19. CDR3s include the opening cysteine and the closing phenylalanine or tryptophan. Each record gives: D gene, V gene, J gene, clone size, CDR3 length, CDR3 protein, CDR3 DNA. D genes are given only for firm matches. Part of the rows lack a size; the others show once, few, many or a class for expanded clones.

d_call: TRBD1; v_call: TRBV5-4; j_call: TRBJ2-2; clone_size: NA; cdr3_length: 14; cdr3_aa: CASSQGTAGGELFF; cdr3_nt: TGTGCCAGCAGCCAAGGGACAGCTGGCGGGGAGCTGTTTTTT
d_call: TRBD1; v_call: TRBV2; j_call: TRBJ1-1; clone_size: NA; cdr3_length: 14; cdr3_aa: CASRPQGGRTEAFF; cdr3_nt: TGTGCCAGCAGGCCCCAGGGGGGAAGGACTGAAGCTTTCTTT
d_call: TRBD1; v_call: TRBV18; j_call: TRBJ1-5; clone_size: NA; cdr3_length: 15; cdr3_aa: CASSPFRGDDQPQHF; cdr3_nt: TGTGCCAGCTCACCATTCAGGGGGGACGATCAGCCCCAGCATTTT
d_call: TRBD2; v_call: TRBV19; j_call: TRBJ2-3; clone_size: NA; cdr3_length: 16; cdr3_aa: CASSIDWDYRRSTQYF; cdr3_nt: TGTGCCAGTAGTATAGATTGGGACTACAGGAGGAGTACGCAGTATTTT
d_call: TRBD1; v_call: TRBV7-9; j_call: TRBJ1-1; clone_size: NA; cdr3_length: 15; cdr3_aa: CASSLKGALNTEAFF; cdr3_nt: TGTGCCAGCAGCTTAAAGGGGGCCCTGAACACTGAAGCTTTCTTT
d_call: NA; v_call: TRBV4-3; j_call: TRBJ2-1; clone_size: few; cdr3_length: 17; cdr3_aa: CASSQSLAASSYNEQFF; cdr3_nt: TGCGCCAGCAGCCAGTCGTTAGCGGCCAGCTCCTACAATGAGCAGTTCTTC
d_call: NA; v_call: TRBV5-8; j_call: TRBJ1-2; clone_size: NA; cdr3_length: 14; cdr3_aa: CASSWGRGSYGYTF; cdr3_nt: TGTGCCAGCAGCTGGGGGCGGGGGTCCTATGGCTACACCTTC
d_call: NA; v_call: TRBV5-1; j_call: TRBJ1-2; clone_size: NA; cdr3_length: 12; cdr3_aa: CASSLDSFGYTF; cdr3_nt: TGCGCCAGCAGCTTGGACAGTTTCGGCTACACCTTC
d_call: TRBD2; v_call: TRBV7-9; j_call: TRBJ2-7; clone_size: NA; cdr3_length: 18; cdr3_aa: CASSLNAGTSGSRYEQYF; cdr3_nt: TGTGCCAGCAGCTTAAACGCTGGGACTAGCGGGAGTAGGTACGAGCAGTACTTC
d_call: TRBD1; v_call: TRBV19; j_call: TRBJ1-5; clone_size: NA; cdr3_length: 13; cdr3_aa: CASSGQVNPPQHF; cdr3_nt: TGTGCCAGTAGTGGACAGGTAAATCCGCCCCAGCATTTT
d_call: TRBD1; v_call: TRBV4-3; j_call: TRBJ2-1; clone_size: NA; cdr3_length: 20; cdr3_aa: CASSQLLPLGDRVTYNEQFF; cdr3_nt: TGCGCCAGCAGCCAACTACTCCCCTTGGGGGACAGGGTTACGTACAATGAGCAGTTCTTC
d_call: NA; v_call: TRBV15; j_call: TRBJ2-5; clone_size: once; cdr3_length: 15; cdr3_aa: CATSRDPSSQETQYF; cdr3_nt: TGTGCCACCAGCAGAGATCCTAGCAGCCAAGAGACCCAGTACTTC
d_call: TRBD1; v_call: TRBV28; j_call: TRBJ2-2; clone_size: NA; cdr3_length: 15; cdr3_aa: CASSLSQGATGELFF; cdr3_nt: TGTGCCAGCAGTTTATCGCAGGGGGCCACCGGGGAGCTGTTTTTT
d_call: TRBD1; v_call: TRBV24-1; j_call: TRBJ2-1; clone_size: NA; cdr3_length: 17; cdr3_aa: CATSDFGTGGSYNEQFF; cdr3_nt: TGTGCCACCAGTGATTTTGGGACAGGGGGCTCCTACAATGAGCAGTTCTTC
d_call: NA; v_call: TRBV29-1; j_call: TRBJ2-3; clone_size: NA; cdr3_length: 13; cdr3_aa: CSVSGPSTDTQYF; cdr3_nt: TGCAGCGTTAGCGGGCCTAGCACAGATACGCAGTATTTT
d_call: NA; v_call: TRBV3-1/TRBV3-2; j_call: TRBJ1-6; clone_size: few; cdr3_length: 15; cdr3_aa: CASSRDGGRDSPLHF; cdr3_nt: TGTGCCAGCAGCCGGGACGGGGGGCGGGACTCACCCCTCCACTTT
d_call: TRBD2; v_call: TRBV28; j_call: TRBJ2-3; clone_size: NA; cdr3_length: 16; cdr3_aa: CASSTRTSGATDTQYF; cdr3_nt: TGTGCCAGCAGTACTAGGACTAGCGGGGCCACAGATACGCAGTATTTT
d_call: TRBD2; v_call: TRBV7-3; j_call: TRBJ2-1; clone_size: NA; cdr3_length: 22; cdr3_aa: CASSLYPARTKLSGSSYNEQFF; cdr3_nt: TGTGCCAGCAGCTTATATCCGGCCCGAACCAAACTTAGCGGGAGCTCCTACAATGAGCAGTTCTTC
d_call: TRBD1; v_call: TRBV19; j_call: TRBJ1-1; clone_size: NA; cdr3_length: 13; cdr3_aa: CASSEDRDAEAFF; cdr3_nt: TGTGCCAGTAGTGAGGACAGGGATGCTGAAGCTTTCTTT
d_call: TRBD2; v_call: TRBV7-9; j_call: TRBJ2-3; clone_size: NA; cdr3_length: 17; cdr3_aa: CASSLVTGGPKTDTQYF; cdr3_nt: TGTGCCAGCAGCTTAGTAACGGGAGGGCCTAAAACAGATACGCAGTATTTT
d_call: NA; v_call: TRBV7-2; j_call: TRBJ1-3; clone_size: NA; cdr3_length: 17; cdr3_aa: CASSLGQNSYKADTIYF; cdr3_nt: TGTGCCAGCAGCTTAGGGCAGAATTCGTACAAAGCGGACACCATATATTTT
d_call: TRBD2; v_call: TRBV29-1; j_call: TRBJ2-1; clone_size: NA; cdr3_length: 14; cdr3_aa: CSVEISGRANEQFF; cdr3_nt: TGCAGCGTTGAGATTAGCGGGAGGGCCAATGAGCAGTTCTTC
d_call: NA; v_call: TRBV11-2; j_call: TRBJ2-7; clone_size: NA; cdr3_length: 16; cdr3_aa: CASSIPKWGEAYEQYF; cdr3_nt: TGTGCCAGCAGCATCCCAAAATGGGGGGAAGCCTACGAGCAGTACTTC